The rows below give T cell receptor beta chains drawn from one sample of a study of cytomegalovirus exposure and HLA in healthy donors. Generated by immunoSEQ multiplex PCR, the TCRdb table keeps only in-frame clones and is missing some. Seen here are 60,000 to 65,000 clones, 90% to 97% observed once, and the top ten hold roughly 1.2%. The sequenced material came from PBMCs. These receptors all come from a woman under 30 in good health and CMV-seronegative. The CDR3 runs from the conserved cysteine through the conserved F or W. The D gene is left open where the match is weak. Rows give clone size only sometimes, using once, few, many, or a class for an expanded clone.

V	size	D	J	DNA	CDR3
TRBV5-6	NA	NA	TRBJ2-7	TGTGCCAGCAGCTTGGCCGGCGGAGGTTACGAGCAGTACTTC	CASSLAGGGYEQYF
TRBV30	NA	NA	TRBJ1-2	TGTGCCTGGAGCGGGCGGGACCCGGGGTATGGCTACACCTTC	CAWSGRDPGYGYTF
TRBV5-1	NA	TRBD1	TRBJ1-3	TGCGCCAGCAGCCCAGGGGGACAGAGCTCTGGAAACACCATATATTTT	CASSPGGQSSGNTIYF
TRBV19	NA	TRBD1	TRBJ1-5	TGTGCCAGTAGTATAGTTTACAGGGGCGGCCAGCCCCAGCATTTT	CASSIVYRGGQPQHF
TRBV4-3	once	TRBD2	TRBJ2-1	TGCGCCAGCAGCCCGGGGGTACTAGCGGGAGGGAGCTCCTACAATGAGCAGTTCTTC	CASSPGVLAGGSSYNEQFF
TRBV5-4	NA	NA	TRBJ2-7	TGTGCCAGCAGCCCGAGGGGGGGCGGGTACGAGCAGTACTTC	CASSPRGGGYEQYF
TRBV18	NA	NA	TRBJ2-7	TGTGCCAGCTCACCACGGGGGGATCAATACGAGCAGTACTTC	CASSPRGDQYEQYF
TRBV5-6	NA	TRBD1	TRBJ1-2	TGTGCCAGCAGCGTGACAGGGGGCGTGTATGGCTACACCTTC	CASSVTGGVYGYTF
TRBV5-1	NA	TRBD2	TRBJ2-7	TGCGCCAGCAGCTTGGCCGCGGGGGATACCTACGAGCAGTACTTC	CASSLAAGDTYEQYF
TRBV4-3	NA	TRBD2	TRBJ2-3	TGCGCCAGCAGCCAAGGGGGGGGAGACACAGATACGCAGTATTTT	CASSQGGGDTDTQYF
TRBV2	NA	NA	TRBJ1-4	TGTGCCAGCAGTGGGGAGGGGAGGGGTGAAAAACTGTTTTTT	CASSGEGRGEKLFF
TRBV9	NA	TRBD2	TRBJ2-7	TGTGCCAGCAGCGCCGGGACTAGCGGGGGGCGGGACTACGAGCAGTACTTC	CASSAGTSGGRDYEQYF
TRBV6-1	NA	NA	TRBJ2-7	TGTGCCAGCAGTGCCAGGGGCCACTCCTACGAGCAGTACTTC	CASSARGHSYEQYF
TRBV9	NA	TRBD2	TRBJ2-7	TGTGCCAGCAGCGCCGGGACTAGCGCCTCCTACGAGCAGTACTTC	CASSAGTSASYEQYF
TRBV7-8	NA	NA	TRBJ2-5	TGTGCCAGCAGCCCAGGGTGGGGAGAGACCCAGTACTTC	CASSPGWGETQYF
TRBV7-9	NA	TRBD2	TRBJ2-7	TGTGCCAGCAGCGCGGGGGGGGGACTAGCGGAAACCTACGAGCAGTACTTC	CASSAGGGLAETYEQYF
TRBV7-7	NA	NA	TRBJ2-2	TGTGCCAGCAGCCCCCGAGAGCCCACCGGGGAGCTGTTTTTT	CASSPREPTGELFF
TRBV19	NA	TRBD1	TRBJ1-4	TGTGCCAGCCGGGACAGGGGCCGACCCGGGGAAAAACTGTTTTTT	CASRDRGRPGEKLFF
TRBV28	NA	NA	TRBJ2-5	TGTGCCAGCAGCCCGACAGGCCAAGAGACCCAGTACTTC	CASSPTGQETQYF
TRBV2	NA	NA	TRBJ2-5	TGTGCCAGCAGTGAGTTAGAAGAGACCCAGTACTTC	CASSELEETQYF
TRBV27	NA	TRBD1	TRBJ2-1	TGTGCCAGCAGTTTCCCAGGGACAGGAGACAATGAGCAGTTCTTC	CASSFPGTGDNEQFF
TRBV2	NA	NA	TRBJ1-1	TGTGCCAGCAGCCCCGACAGTAGGCGCACTGAAGCTTTCTTT	CASSPDSRRTEAFF
TRBV6-1	NA	NA	TRBJ1-3	TGTGCCAGCAACCTCATCCCCAGGGGTGAGAACACCATATATTTT	CASNLIPRGENTIYF
TRBV7-8	NA	NA	TRBJ2-3	TGTGCCAGCAGCCGGGACTCGCCTAACACAGATACGCAGTATTTT	CASSRDSPNTDTQYF
TRBV2	NA	NA	TRBJ2-4	TGTGCCACCAGCGGGGGCCAGGGGGTCCCCCAAAACATTCAGTACTTC	CATSGGQGVPQNIQYF
TRBV5-1	NA	TRBD2	TRBJ2-3	TGCGCCAGCAGCCTCGGGACTAGCGGGGCAACTAGCACAGATACGCAGTATTTT	CASSLGTSGATSTDTQYF
TRBV14	NA	NA	TRBJ2-5	TGTGCCAGCAGCCAAGGGGGCGGCCCCATAGTCCAGGGGACCCAGTACTTC	CASSQGGGPIVQGTQYF
TRBV7-9	NA	TRBD2	TRBJ2-2	TGTGCCAGCTCCAAAATCGGGGGGTGGACTAGCGGGAGAACCGGGGAGCTGTTTTTT	CASSKIGGWTSGRTGELFF
TRBV7-2	NA	NA	TRBJ1-5	TGTGCCAGCAGCTTCCAGCAGGTTGGCAATCAGCCCCAGCATTTT	CASSFQQVGNQPQHF
TRBV5-1	NA	TRBD1	TRBJ1-3	TGCGCCAGCAGCTTGAAGGGACAGGCCTCTGGAAACACCATATATTTT	CASSLKGQASGNTIYF
TRBV19	NA	NA	TRBJ1-1	TGTGCCAGTAGTATAGGGCGGGGGATGAACACTGAAGCTTTCTTT	CASSIGRGMNTEAFF
TRBV5-6	NA	TRBD1	TRBJ1-4	TGTGCCAGCAGCTTGTTAGGAGGGGGCGGTGAAAAACTGTTTTTT	CASSLLGGGGEKLFF
TRBV7-2	NA	TRBD2	TRBJ2-7	TGTGCCAGCAGGGCCGGGACTAGCGGAACCTACGAGCAGTACTTC	CASRAGTSGTYEQYF
TRBV27	NA	TRBD2	TRBJ2-2	TGTGCCAGCAGGCCGCTAGCGGAAAACACCGGGGAGCTGTTTTTT	CASRPLAENTGELFF
TRBV14	NA	NA	TRBJ1-1	TGTGCCAGCAGCCCAGGACTGGGGGCTGGGGCTTTCTTT	CASSPGLGAGAFF
TRBV2	NA	NA	TRBJ2-5	TGTGCCAGCAGACCCGACAGGCAAGAGACCCAGTACTTC	CASRPDRQETQYF
TRBV7-3	NA	TRBD1	TRBJ1-1	TGTGCCAGCAGCGCGGGACCGGGACAGGGGGTGGCCCCGAACACTGAAGCTTTCTTT	CASSAGPGQGVAPNTEAFF
TRBV14	NA	TRBD2	TRBJ2-5	TGTGCCAGCTCCATGCTAGCGGGATGGGAGACCCAGTACTTC	CASSMLAGWETQYF
TRBV28	NA	TRBD1	TRBJ1-2	TGTGCCAGCAGCCGCGGGGACAGAGGCTACACCTTC	CASSRGDRGYTF
TRBV4-3	NA	NA	TRBJ1-2	TGCGCCAGCAGCCAAACCGGTGCGGCAGGGAATGGCTACACCTTC	CASSQTGAAGNGYTF
TRBV7-2	NA	NA	TRBJ2-7	TGTGCCAGCAGCCCCGGAGGTGGAAGCTACGAGCAGTACTTC	CASSPGGGSYEQYF